The 10 T cell receptor beta chains below all came from one sample that was sequenced in a study of siplizumab effects on memory and regulatory T cells. Profiled with immunoSEQ multiplex PCR; TCRdb holds only in-frame clones, not every one. This sample has around 72,000 clones; roughly 89% occur once, and the top ten carry around 30%. Sequenced material: CD8+ T cells sorted from blood. These receptors were collected from a human donor in good health.

The chain carries TRBV27 and TRBJ1-1; D not certain. The CDR3 extends over 13 amino acids. Between the trimmed V and J ends, which lost 4 bases and 0 bases, there was a span of 6 bases. Germline lookup yields CDR1 MNHEY and CDR2 SMNVEV (reference sequence). The CDR3 sequence: CASSSGVNTEAFF. CDR3 DNA sequence: TGTGCCAGCAGTTCTGGGGTGAACACTGAAGCTTTCTTT.

This clone was found a few times. The chain links TRBV7-8 to TRBJ1-6; no reliable D call. The CDR3 spans 13 residues. Trimming left V 0 bases short and J 7 bases short, with 4 bases between. Germline lookup yields CDR1 SGHVS and CDR2 FQNEAQ. CDR3: CASSLASNSPLHF. Here the CDR3 DNA reads TGTGCCAGCAGCTTAGCGAGCAATTCACCCCTCCACTTT.

The chain has TRBV15 and TRBJ1-1, with D uncertain. CDR1 and CDR2 (germline): LNHNV, YYDKDF (reference sequence). Trimming pared 0 bases from V and 1 base from J, leaving 3 bases between. The CDR3 extends over 13 amino acids. The CDR3 loop is CATSREGNTEAFF. The CDR3, as DNA: TGTGCCACCAGCAGAGAGGGGAACACTGAAGCTTTCTTT.

This clone is a singleton in its sample. The chain combines TRBV2 with TRBJ1-1; 12 bases are shared with TRBD1. The CDR3 has 19 residues. After removal of 5 bases from V and 0 bases from J, the junction contained 13 bases not matched to a gene. Per germline, CDR1 SNHLY and CDR2 FYNNEI. The CDR3 reads CASSFPGTGGHWMNTEAFF. The CDR3, as DNA: TGTGCCAGCAGTTTCCCCGGGACAGGGGGCCACTGGATGAACACTGAAGCTTTCTTT.

The chain recombines TRBV14 with TRBJ1-4, with D unresolved. CDR3 length: 12 amino acids. V lost 4 bases and J 5 bases, leaving 5 bases between the germline ends. Germline lookup yields CDR1 SGHDN and CDR2 FVKESK. This CDR3 reads CASSRPNEKLFF. The CDR3 nucleotides read TGTGCCAGCAGCCGACCGAATGAAAAACTGTTTTTT.

This clone showed up just a few times. The chain is built from TRBV6-1 and TRBJ1-5; D is undetermined. V gave up 4 bases and J gave up 0 bases, with 7 bases separating them. The CDR3 totals 14 residues. Germline V lookup: CDR1 MNHNS, CDR2 SASEGT. In nucleotides, the CDR3 is TGTGCCAGCAGTGCCGGGGATAGCAATCAGCCCCAGCATTTT. Encoded protein: CASSAGDSNQPQHF.

The CDR3 nucleotides read TGCAGCGTTGGGGACAGGGTGGGTCAAAACATTCAGTACTTC. Translating it yields CSVGDRVGQNIQYF. The J gene is TRBJ2-4, the V gene TRBV29-1, with 9 nucleotides matching TRBD1. The CDR3 sequence is 14 residues long. CDR1 and CDR2 from the germline V gene are SQVTM and ANQGSEA. The junction had 6 bases not matched to a gene; V was cut back by 4 bases and J by 5 bases.

Comments on this clone: Sequence at one end of the junction differs from germline and may be a read error. The V call is TRBV7-7, the J call TRBJ1-4, with 8 positions matching TRBD1. Germline CDR1 reads SSHAT; CDR2 reads FNYEAQ (reference sequence). This CDR3 comprises 14 residues. This CDR3 reads CASSNGQGNEKLFF. In nucleotides, the CDR3 is TGTGCTAGCAGTAACGGACAGGGTAATGAAAAACTGTTTTTT.

This clone has just a few counts. The rearrangement uses TRBV5-1 and TRBJ1-3; weak D call: TRBD1 (6 bases). Germline-derived CDR1 and CDR2 are SGHRS and YFSETQ. Trimming left V 4 bases short and J 8 bases short, with 13 bases between. This CDR3 region has 13 residues. In nucleotides, the CDR3 is TGCGCCAGCAGCGGGACACTTGGGGACACCATATATTTT. It encodes CASSGTLGDTIYF.

In its sample, this clone ranks as medium-sized. This sequence joins TRBV2 and TRBJ2-7, with 8 bases lining up with TRBD2. V lost 6 bases, J lost 6 bases, and 13 bases stayed unmatched. The germline V gene encodes CDR1 SNHLY and CDR2 FYNNEI. There are 15 residues in the CDR3. In DNA, the CDR3 is TGTGCCAGCAGCGCGGGACTAGTCGCACCGGGCGAGCAGTACTTC. The encoded protein is CASSAGLVAPGEQYF.